The 22 T cell receptor beta chains given below trace back to one sample, sequenced in a study of beta chain features in type 1 diabetes. Whole-study results and caveats: When Type 1 diabetes patients were examined, their TCRB CDR3s proved moderately but significantly shorter in all four CD4+ subsets.

Their cognate antigens are unknown. Expressed TCRB transcripts were sequenced because the isolated RNA had all been reverse transcribed beforehand. Sequencing used immunoSEQ multiplex PCR; TCRdb keeps in-frame clones, though not all of them. The sample contains a few hundred thousand clones, roughly 12% of which appear only once. Sequenced input: naive CD4+ T cells from blood. These receptors were taken from a woman aged 18-29 years with type 1 diabetes.

This clone appeared a few times. This chain connects TRBV7-2 to TRBJ2-5; D call uncertain. Germline CDR1 is SGHTA and CDR2 is FQGNSA. The CDR3 totals 12 residues. The ends were cut back, 1 base at V and 5 bases at J, with 5 bases in the middle. CDR3 nucleotide sequence: TGTGCCAGCAGCTTAGAACGGGAGACCCAGTACTTC. This codes for CASSLERETQYF.

J is TRBJ2-5 and V is TRBV5-1; D remains unclear. This CDR3 comprises 14 residues. V gave up 4 bases and J gave up 4 bases, with 14 bases separating them. In germline, CDR1 is SGHRS, CDR2 YFSETQ. The CDR3 DNA is TGCGCCAGCAGCATGGCAGCGCTCAGAGAGACCCAGTACTTC. It yields the protein CASSMAALRETQYF.

This clone was counted a few times. The V gene is TRBV27, the J gene TRBJ2-4; 8 bases align to TRBD2. Germline trimming cut 7 bases from V and 6 bases from J; bases unmatched to any gene: 14. The CDR3 has 16 amino acids. Per germline, CDR1 MNHEY and CDR2 SMNVEV (reference sequence). The CDR3: CASKPFSGILRNIQYF. Here the CDR3 DNA reads TGTGCCAGCAAACCATTTAGCGGGATTTTGAGAAACATTCAGTACTTC.

This clone appeared many times. Other DNA sequences in this sample translate to the same CDR3. The chain links TRBV20-1 to TRBJ2-1; D call uncertain. CDR3 size: 11 residues. V lost 0 bases, J lost 9 bases, and 6 bases lay in between. Germline loops: CDR1 DFQATT, CDR2 SNEGSKA (reference sequence). The CDR3 is CSARDRGEQFF. DNA of the CDR3: TGCAGTGCTAGAGATCGCGGTGAGCAGTTCTTC.

A few counts support this clone. The chain employs TRBV5-6 and TRBJ2-7; 12 nucleotides align to TRBD2. Germline lookup yields CDR1 SGHDT and CDR2 YYEEEE. The V gene end was trimmed by 5 bases and the J gene end by 1 base; junction bases not matched to a gene: 7. There are 16 residues in the CDR3. DNA for the CDR3: TGTGCCAGCAGTACGTCCGGACTAGCGGGGTCCTACGAGCAGTACGTC. Translated: CASSTSGLAGSYEQYV.

V and J are TRBV2 and TRBJ2-5; 12 nucleotides align to TRBD2. Per germline, CDR1 SNHLY and CDR2 FYNNEI. Trimming removed 5 bases from V and 5 bases from J; junction bases left unmatched: 6. The CDR3 consists of 15 residues. The CDR3 bases are TGTGCCAGCAGTTCCAGACTAGCGGGAGTGGAGACCCAGTACTTC. Its protein is CASSSRLAGVETQYF.

This chain links TRBV19 with TRBJ2-2; 14 nucleotides align to TRBD2. Germline assignment: CDR1 LNHDA and CDR2 SQIVND (reference sequence). The CDR3 covers 17 residues. V lost 5 bases to trimming and J lost 4 bases; unmatched junction nucleotides: 6. The CDR3 protein is CASSPRTSGRSTGELFF. CDR3 DNA sequence: TGTGCCAGTAGTCCCCGGACTAGCGGGAGGAGCACCGGGGAGCTGTTTTTT.

The V call is TRBV29-1, the J call TRBJ2-5; a possible D gene is TRBD2 (6 bases). The ends were cut back, 0 bases at V and 5 bases at J, with 16 bases in the middle. The CDR3 length is 15 residues. CDR1 and CDR2 (germline): SQVTM, ANQGSEA. The CDR3 loop reads CSVEEFAGWGETQYF. DNA for the CDR3: TGCAGCGTTGAAGAGTTCGCGGGGTGGGGGGAGACCCAGTACTTC.

The table lists this clone with a few counts. The chain carries TRBV9 and TRBJ2-5; TRBD1 aligns across 8 bases. The V and J ends lost 2 bases and 2 bases, in that order; junction bases with no gene match: 2. Germline CDR1 reads SGDLS; CDR2 reads YYNGEE. This CDR3 has 14 residues. The CDR3 region is CASSVTGGQETQYF. The CDR3 nucleotides read TGTGCCAGCAGCGTCACAGGGGGTCAAGAGACCCAGTACTTC. Filled out from reference TRBV9 and TRBJ2-5, the complete variable domain reads DSGVTQTPKHLITATGQRVTLRCSPRSGDLSVYWYQQSLDQGLQFLIQYYNGEERAKGNILERFSAQQFPDLHSELNLSSLELGDSALYFCASSVTGGQETQYFGPGTRLLVL.

The sample holds one count of this clone. The V gene is TRBV4-1, the J gene TRBJ2-1; 7 nucleotides line up with TRBD2. V lost 0 bases, J lost 6 bases, and 8 bases stayed unmatched. CDR1 MGHRA and CDR2 YSYEKL come from the germline V gene. The CDR3 is 16 residues long. The CDR3, as DNA: TGCGCCAGCAGCCAAGATGGCGGGAGAAGATTCAATGAGCAGTTCTTC. This encodes CASSQDGGRRFNEQFF.

This clone was counted between two and nine times. V is TRBV2 and J is TRBJ2-3, with D uncertain. Germline-derived CDR1 and CDR2 are SNHLY and FYNNEI. Trimming pared 5 bases from V and 2 bases from J, leaving 8 bases between. The CDR3 contains 13 residues. CDR3 DNA sequence: TGTGCCAGCAGTACCTACCTCACAGATACGCAGTATTTT. It codes for CASSTYLTDTQYF.

This clone was found a few times. The V call is TRBV7-2, the J call TRBJ2-5; D is possibly TRBD2 (6 bases). The CDR3 has 14 amino acids. V was clipped by 5 bases and J by 3 bases, with 13 bases between them. CDR1 and CDR2 from the germline V gene are SGHTA and FQGNSA. The CDR3: CASSGGAREETQYF. In nucleotides, the CDR3 is TGTGCCAGCAGCGGAGGGGCAAGGGAAGAGACCCAGTACTTC.

This rearrangement joins TRBV15 to TRBJ2-2, with D perhaps TRBD1 (9 bases). Trimming shortened V by 5 bases and J by 3 bases, and 16 bases separated the two germline ends. Germline V gives CDR1 LNHNV, CDR2 YYDKDF (reference sequence). The CDR3 loop spans 16 amino acids. The CDR3: CATSGTRTGDTGELFF. CDR3 bases: TGTGCCACCAGCGGGACTAGGACAGGGGACACCGGGGAGCTGTTTTTT.

V gene TRBV7-9 combines with J gene TRBJ2-7; D is perhaps TRBD2 (5 bases). The CDR3 consists of 15 residues. Per germline, CDR1 SEHNR and CDR2 FQNEAQ (reference sequence). V was shortened by 1 base and J by 4 bases, with 14 bases between the two germline ends. CDR3 DNA: TGTGCCAGCAGCTTAGAGCGGAGCAGATTATACGAGCAGTACTTC. Translating gives CASSLERSRLYEQYF.

The chain carries TRBV30 and TRBJ2-1, with a weak D call TRBD1 (5 bases). Germline assignment: CDR1 GTSNPN and CDR2 SVGIG (reference sequence). V lost 6 bases, J lost 0 bases, and 18 bases lay in between. This CDR3 region has 16 residues. DNA for the CDR3: TGTGCCTGCCAACGCAGGGTACGAAGCTCCTACAATGAGCAGTTCTTC. Residues: CACQRRVRSSYNEQFF.

This clone has only a few counts. The chain uses TRBV4-3 and TRBJ2-2; 8 nucleotides match TRBD2. This CDR3 is built from 17 residues. The V gene's germline CDR1 is LGHNA and CDR2 YSLEER. V lost 4 bases, J lost 3 bases, and 10 bases stayed unmatched. Here the CDR3 reads CASSPTGTRIYTGELFF. The CDR3 DNA is TGCGCCAGCAGCCCCACCGGGACTAGGATTTACACCGGGGAGCTGTTTTTT.

The V and J genes are TRBV21-1 and TRBJ2-7; TRBD2 was called by the table and not checked on the DNA. TRBV21-1 is described as a pseudogene. The CDR3 loop spans 11 amino acids. CDR3 loop: CASSGHYEQYV. As DNA, the CDR3 is TGTGCCAGCAGCGGTCACTACGAGCAGTACGTC.

CDR3 sequence (DNA): TGTGCCAGCAGTTTACCAGGGCGGTACGAGCAGTACTTC. Its protein is CASSLPGRYEQYF. The chain carries TRBV28 and TRBJ2-7, with D possibly being TRBD1 (5 bases). The germline V and J ends were trimmed by 2 bases and 4 bases, with 9 bases remaining between them. Germline loops: CDR1 MDHEN, CDR2 SYDVKM. The CDR3 contains 13 residues.

This clone has a handful of counts. The gene calls are TRBV5-6 and TRBJ2-3; D not resolved. CDR3 length equals 13 residues. V lost 1 base and J lost 2, with 5 bases in between. The germline gives CDR1 SGHDT, CDR2 YYEEEE. The CDR3 DNA sequence: TGTGCCAGCAGCTTGACTGTCACAGATACGCAGTATTTT. Its protein product is CASSLTVTDTQYF.

The V gene is TRBV4-1, the J gene TRBJ2-1; possibly TRBD1 for D (5 bases). Germline V gives CDR1 MGHRA, CDR2 YSYEKL. V shed 6 bases and J shed 9 bases, with 12 bases lying between them. The CDR3 runs to 12 residues. In DNA, the CDR3 is TGCGCCAGCAGGGGGCTCTGGGGTGAGCAGTTCTTC. Translating it yields CASRGLWGEQFF.

This clone appeared a few times. The CDR3 DNA reads TGTGCCATCAGTGTAGGGCTAGCGGACTACAATGAGCAGTTCTTC. Protein sequence: CAISVGLADYNEQFF. The V and J genes are TRBV10-3 and TRBJ2-1, with 7 bases aligning to TRBD2. CDR3 size: 15 residues. V gave up 4 bases and J gave up 3 bases; unmatched junction bases: 6. Germline loops: CDR1 ENHRY, CDR2 SYGVKD.

This clone was found a few times. V and J are TRBV29-1 and TRBJ1-1, with TRBD1 matching over 9 bases. The ends lost 4 bases at V and 4 bases at J; junction bases unmatched: 22. Germline CDR1 and CDR2: SQVTM and ANQGSEA. This CDR3 region has 19 residues. The chain's CDR3 is CSVAGGPRSMGQGPTEAFF. CDR3 DNA sequence: TGCAGCGTTGCGGGTGGTCCGAGGAGTATGGGACAGGGTCCCACTGAAGCTTTCTTT.